These 3 T cell receptor beta chains originate from one sample sequenced in a study of blood T cell repertoires in COVID-19 (dated by TCRdb to the early 2020s). The library was built by means of the immunoSEQ multiplex PCR assay. In its TCRdb copy, this immuneACCESS table keeps in-frame sequences only and misses some clones. Where compared with another copy, unresolved V genes explain less than half of these, and the others have no known cause. Across this sample there are some 200,000 clones, with about 78% seen only once. The ten largest clonotypes hold roughly 17% of the sample. Sequencing was performed on PBMCs or T cells enriched from blood (not recorded which). The origin of the receptors is a woman aged 50 to 60 who had recovered from COVID-19.

J is TRBJ2-6 and V is TRBV11-3; no reliable D call. V was pared by 5 bases and J by 1 base, with 15 bases between. The CDR3 length is 17 residues. Germline values: CDR1 SGHNT, CDR2 YENEEA. CDR3 amino acids: CASSTSVVWSGANVLTF. CDR3 DNA sequence: TGTGCCAGCAGCACATCAGTGGTCTGGTCTGGGGCCAACGTCCTGACTTTC.

J is TRBJ1-5 and V is TRBV5-5; D not certain. The germline CDR1 and CDR2 sequences are SGHKS and YYEKEE (reference sequence). Trimming left V 1 base short and J 5 bases short, with 7 bases between. The CDR3 length is 13 residues. In DNA, the CDR3 is TGTGCCAGCAGCTTGATGGAGGATCAGCCCCAGCATTTT. It encodes CASSLMEDQPQHF.

The V call is TRBV6-2 or TRBV6-3, the J call TRBJ2-3, with a weak D call TRBD2 (6 bases). Trimming removed 6 bases at V and 0 bases at J, with 16 bases between. The CDR3 has 16 residues. Looked up from germline, CDR1 is MNHEY and CDR2 is SVGEGT. CDR3 region: CASSLHSGPSTDTQYF. The CDR3 nucleotides read TGTGCCAGCAGCCTCCATAGCGGACCTAGCACAGATACGCAGTATTTT.